A single sample gave rise to the 13 T cell receptor beta chains below, sequenced in a study of T cell repertoires in cytomegalovirus infection. These receptors' antigens are unknown. MiXCR was run by TCRdb on the reads, yielding one entry per CDR3 protein. The sample yields approximately 770,000 distinct CDR3 sequences, 25% to 35% seen once. Material: cultured CD8+ T cells from PBMCs, obtained from culture after CMV antigen stimulation. These receptors all stem from a human donor in good health (CMV status not recorded). Some clones in this sample may be carry-over from other donors' samples.

The rearrangement uses TRBV27 and TRBJ1-5, with a weak D call TRBD1 (6 bases). The CDR3 covers 17 residues. Trimming pared 4 bases from V and 1 base from J, leaving 17 bases between. From germline, CDR1 is MNHEY and CDR2 SMNVEV (reference sequence). The CDR3, as DNA: TGTGCCAGCAGTTACGACAGGCTAAAATTCAGCAATCAGCCCCAGCATTTT. Its protein product is CASSYDRLKFSNQPQHF.

This clonotype was seen only a few times. The V gene is TRBV11-2, the J gene TRBJ1-1, with D perhaps matching TRBD1 (5 bases). The CDR3 sequence is 13 residues long. CDR1 is SGHAT, CDR2 FQNNGV, per germline. V dropped 6 bases and J dropped 5 bases, with 13 bases sitting between them. CDR3 sequence (DNA): TGTGCCAGCAGGCTCGGAAAGGGGACTGAAGCTTTCTTT. As protein: CASRLGKGTEAFF. The variable domain in full, with the rest retrieved from reference TRBV11-2 and TRBJ1-1, is EAGVAQSPRYKIIEKRQSVAFWCNPISGHATLYWYQQILGQGPKLLIQFQNNGVVDDSQLPKDRFSAERLKGVDSTLKIQPAKLEDSAVYLCASRLGKGTEAFFGQGTRLTVV.

This clonotype was seen only a few times. V is TRBV12-5 and J is TRBJ1-5; D might be TRBD1 (6 bases). The germline V and J ends were trimmed by 2 bases and 7 bases, with 15 bases remaining between them. Germline assignment: CDR1 LGHNT and CDR2 FRNRAP. This CDR3 has 15 residues. The CDR3 region is CASGLMPGAGQPQHF. CDR3 nucleotide sequence: TGTGCTAGTGGTTTGATGCCAGGGGCTGGGCAGCCCCAGCATTTT.

This clonotype was detected only a few times. The chain recombines TRBV6-6 with TRBJ1-2; 7 bases are a match to TRBD1. CDR3 length: 16 residues. V gave up 2 bases and J gave up 3 bases; unmatched junction bases: 9. The germline V gene has CDR1 MNHNY and CDR2 SVGAGI (reference sequence). In DNA, the CDR3 is TGTGCCAGCAGTTACCCTCCGACAGGGATTCACTATGGCTACACCTTC. Translated, it gives CASSYPPTGIHYGYTF.

The chain recombines TRBV20-1 with TRBJ2-6; TRBD1 aligns across 9 bases. CDR1 and CDR2 from the germline V gene are DFQATT and SNEGSKA (reference sequence). There are 17 residues in the CDR3. V was pared by 6 bases and J by 1 base, with 10 bases of the junction left unmatched. Here the CDR3 reads CSAGGQGTKSGANVLTF. The CDR3 DNA follows: TGCAGTGCCGGAGGACAGGGGACAAAGTCTGGGGCCAACGTCCTGACTTTC.

The rearrangement uses TRBV7-2 and TRBJ2-7; D is possibly TRBD2 (5 bases). CDR3 length equals 15 residues. Germline CDR1 is SGHTA and CDR2 is FQGNSA. With 5 bases removed from V and 3 bases from J, the gap between germline ends came to 17 bases. The CDR3: CASSLPEEAVYEQYV. The DNA for the CDR3 is TGTGCCAGCAGCCTCCCGGAGGAGGCCGTCTACGAGCAGTACGTC.

Only one count was recorded for this clonotype. V usage is TRBV27 and J usage is TRBJ2-7; TRBD1 might be the D (6 bases). The CDR3 is made up of 12 amino acids. Germline CDR1 and CDR2: MNHEY and SMNVEV (reference sequence). V was pared by 6 bases and J by 3 bases, with 9 bases between. The CDR3, as DNA: TGTGCCAGCAGCACAGGGTACTACGAGCAGTACTTC. Encoded protein: CASSTGYYEQYF.

Only a few counts were recorded for this clonotype. This chain links TRBV12-3 or TRBV12-4 with TRBJ1-5; no reliable D call. Trimming pared 2 bases from V and 4 bases from J, leaving 9 bases between. The CDR3 has 14 amino acids. This chain's CDR3 is CASSLSGRNQPQHF. The DNA of the CDR3 is TGTGCCAGCAGTTTATCGGGCAGGAATCAGCCCCAGCATTTT.

As for this clonotype: A read error is likely, as this CDR3 ends without the conserved phenylalanine or tryptophan. This sequence joins TRBV6-2 or TRBV6-3 and TRBJ1-1, with D possibly matching TRBD1 (6 bases). Germline V gene sequence: CDR1 MNHEY, CDR2 SVGEGT. Trimming took off 5 bases at V and 0 bases at J, with 13 bases between the two ends. This CDR3 spans 15 amino acids. DNA for the CDR3: TGTGCCAGCAGTCCAAGGACAGACTTGAACACTGAAGCTTTCTCT. Encoded protein: CASSPRTDLNTEAFS.

The chain recombines TRBV5-4 with TRBJ1-2; D unclear. Trimming removed 0 bases at V and 0 bases at J, with 6 bases between. The germline V gene encodes CDR1 SGHNT and CDR2 YYREEE (reference sequence). The CDR3 has 14 residues. CDR3 in amino acids: CASSLDPANYGYTF. The CDR3 region has the DNA TGTGCCAGCAGCTTGGACCCGGCTAACTATGGCTACACCTTC.

This chain joins TRBV6-6 and TRBJ1-1; TRBD1 might be the D (5 bases). Germline V CDR1 and CDR2: MNHNY, SVGAGI (reference sequence). Trimming took 0 bases from V and 8 from J, leaving 10 bases between them. The CDR3 loop spans 13 amino acids. The CDR3 loop reads CASSYSDKGEAFF. The CDR3 DNA is TGTGCCAGCAGTTACTCTGACAAGGGGGAAGCTTTCTTT.

This clonotype was counted only a few times. The chain employs TRBV7-9 and TRBJ2-5; D unresolved. The V end was cut by 0 bases, the J end by 2 bases, with 10 bases between. CDR1 and CDR2 from the germline V gene are SEHNR and FQNEAQ (reference sequence). The length of the CDR3 is 15 residues. The CDR3 reads CASSLAQVEQETQYF. In DNA form, the CDR3 reads TGTGCCAGCAGCTTAGCGCAGGTGGAGCAAGAGACCCAGTACTTC. Complete variable domain (other parts from reference TRBV7-9 and TRBJ2-5): DTGVSQNPRHKITKRGQNVTFRCDPISEHNRLYWYRQTLGQGPEFLTYFQNEAQLEKSRLLSDRFSAERPKGSFSTLEIQRTEQGDSAMYLCASSLAQVEQETQYFGPGTRLLVL.

The chain has TRBV4-1 and TRBJ1-5, with 7 bases identical to TRBD1. V was clipped by 0 bases and J by 6 bases; unmatched bases: 5. CDR3 length: 15 residues. CDR1 and CDR2 (germline): MGHRA, YSYEKL. CDR3 sequence: CASSQDQGGGQPQHF. The DNA of the CDR3 is TGCGCCAGCAGCCAAGACCAGGGGGGCGGTCAGCCCCAGCATTTT.